This TCR beta chain was found in a study of Ad26.COV2.S vaccination and SARS-CoV-2 variants. Study-level information: Recipients of Ad26.COV2.S got it intramuscularly, once or twice 56 days apart.

TCRdb's table, derived via immunoSEQ multiplex PCR, lists solely in-frame clones and lacks some. The profile shows about 440,000 clones, about 90% of them singletons. Described treatment: roughly 20 received Ad26.COV2.S at low or high dose, single or two shots; a few received placebo; per-sample allocation not given. Sampling was done on day 63 after the first vaccine or placebo injection. With regard to this clone: One end of the junction varies from germline; a read error may be responsible.

This CDR3 comprises 11 residues. Germline CDR1 is LNHDA and CDR2 is SQIVND (reference sequence). This sample comprised peripheral blood, obtained in a trial of Ad26.COV2.S vaccine versus placebo. V and J are TRBV19 and TRBJ1-6; D not resolved. The TCR sequence derives from a person aged 18-65 years who received the Ad26.COV2.S COVID-19 vaccine or a placebo. In DNA form, the CDR3 reads TGTGCCAGTAGTGAGGGCGGCGGTTTGTACTTT. This encodes CASSEGGGLYF. Complete variable domain (other parts from reference TRBV19 and TRBJ1-6): DGGITQSPKYLFRKEGQNVTLSCEQNLNHDAMYWYRQDPGQGLRLIYYSQIVNDFQKGDIAEGYSVSREKKESFPLTVTSAQKNPTAFYLCASSEGGGLYFGNGTRLTVT.